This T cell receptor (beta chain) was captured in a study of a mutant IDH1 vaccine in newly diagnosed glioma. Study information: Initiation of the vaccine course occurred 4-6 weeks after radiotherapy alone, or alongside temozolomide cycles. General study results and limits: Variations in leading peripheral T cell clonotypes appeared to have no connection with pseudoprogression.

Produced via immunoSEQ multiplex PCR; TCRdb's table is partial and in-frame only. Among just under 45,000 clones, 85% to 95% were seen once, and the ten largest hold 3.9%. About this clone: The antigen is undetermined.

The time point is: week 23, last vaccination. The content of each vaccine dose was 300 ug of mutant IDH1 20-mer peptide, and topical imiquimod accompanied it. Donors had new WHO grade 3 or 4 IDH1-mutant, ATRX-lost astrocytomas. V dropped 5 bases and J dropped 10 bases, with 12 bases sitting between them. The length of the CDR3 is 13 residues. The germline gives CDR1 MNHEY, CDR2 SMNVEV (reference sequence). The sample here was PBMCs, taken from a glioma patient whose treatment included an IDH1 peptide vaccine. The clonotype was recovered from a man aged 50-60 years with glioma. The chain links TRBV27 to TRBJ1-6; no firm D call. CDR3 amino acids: CASSRRLSSPLHF. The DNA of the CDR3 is TGTGCCAGCAGTCGGCGCTTATCGTCACCCCTCCACTTT.